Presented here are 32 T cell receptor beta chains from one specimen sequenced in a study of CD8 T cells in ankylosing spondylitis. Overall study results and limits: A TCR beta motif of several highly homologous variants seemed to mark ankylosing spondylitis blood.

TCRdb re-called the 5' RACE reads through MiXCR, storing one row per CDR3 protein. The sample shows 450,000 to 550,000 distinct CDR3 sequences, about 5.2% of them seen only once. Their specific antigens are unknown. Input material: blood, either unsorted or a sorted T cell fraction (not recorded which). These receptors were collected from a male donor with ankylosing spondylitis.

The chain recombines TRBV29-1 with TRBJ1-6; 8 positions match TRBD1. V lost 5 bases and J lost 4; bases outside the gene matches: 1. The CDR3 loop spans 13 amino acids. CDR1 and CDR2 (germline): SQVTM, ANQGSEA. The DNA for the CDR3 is TGCAGCGTTCGACAGGGGTATAATTCACCCCTCCACTTT. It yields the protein CSVRQGYNSPLHF. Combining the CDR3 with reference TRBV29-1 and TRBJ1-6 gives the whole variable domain SAVISQKPSRDICQRGTSLTIQCQVDSQVTMMFWYRQQPGQSLTLIATANQGSEATYESGFVIDKFPISRPNLTFSTLTVSNMSPEDSSIYLCSVRQGYNSPLHFGNGTRLTVT.

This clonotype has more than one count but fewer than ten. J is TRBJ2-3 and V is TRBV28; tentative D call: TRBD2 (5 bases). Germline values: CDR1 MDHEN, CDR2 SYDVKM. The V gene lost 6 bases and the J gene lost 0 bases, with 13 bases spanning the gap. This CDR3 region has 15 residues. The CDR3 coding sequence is TGTGCCAGCAGAGCCGGGATTTCTAGCACAGATACGCAGTATTTT. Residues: CASRAGISSTDTQYF.

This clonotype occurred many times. The CDR3 DNA follows: TGCAGTGCTCTTACATTAGCGGGGAGTTCCTACAATGAGCAGTTCTTC. It is translated as CSALTLAGSSYNEQFF. V usage is TRBV20-1 and J usage is TRBJ2-1; 8 nucleotides match TRBD2. This CDR3 is built from 16 residues. Germline loops: CDR1 DFQATT, CDR2 SNEGSKA (reference sequence). Trimming removed 5 bases from V and 1 base from J; junction bases left unmatched: 10.

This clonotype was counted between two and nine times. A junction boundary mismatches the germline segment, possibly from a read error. CDR3 DNA sequence: TGTGCCATCAGTTTAGAAGGGACAGGGGACTTTATGAACACTGAAGCTTTCTTT. This encodes CAISLEGTGDFMNTEAFF. V usage is TRBV12-3 or TRBV12-4 and J usage is TRBJ1-1; 10 bases agree with TRBD1. The length of the CDR3 is 18 residues.

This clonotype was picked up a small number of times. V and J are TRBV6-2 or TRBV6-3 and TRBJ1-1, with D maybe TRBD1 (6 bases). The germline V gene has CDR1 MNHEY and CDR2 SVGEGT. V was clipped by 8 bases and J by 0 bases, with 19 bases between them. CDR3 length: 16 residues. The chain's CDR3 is CASRAEGGLMNTEAFF. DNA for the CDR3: TGTGCCAGCCGGGCGGAGGGGGGGCTTATGAACACTGAAGCTTTCTTT.

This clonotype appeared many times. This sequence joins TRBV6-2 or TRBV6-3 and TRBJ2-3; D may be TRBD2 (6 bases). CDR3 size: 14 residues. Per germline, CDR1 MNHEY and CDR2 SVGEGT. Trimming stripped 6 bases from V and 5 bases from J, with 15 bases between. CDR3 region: CASSRGLIRDTQYF. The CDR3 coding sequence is TGTGCCAGCAGCCGGGGACTCATCCGAGATACGCAGTATTTT.

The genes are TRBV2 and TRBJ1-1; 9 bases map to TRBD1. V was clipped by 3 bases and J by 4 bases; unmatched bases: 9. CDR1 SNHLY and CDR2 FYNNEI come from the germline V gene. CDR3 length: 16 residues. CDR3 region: CASSELAGTGSTEAFF. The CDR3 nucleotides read TGTGCCAGCAGTGAGTTGGCCGGGACAGGGTCCACTGAAGCTTTCTTT. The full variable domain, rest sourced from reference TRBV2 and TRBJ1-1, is EPEVTQTPSHQVTQMGQEVILRCVPISNHLYFYWYRQILGQKVEFLVSFYNNEISEKSEIFDDQFSVERPDGSNFTLKIRSTKLEDSAMYFCASSELAGTGSTEAFFGQGTRLTVV.

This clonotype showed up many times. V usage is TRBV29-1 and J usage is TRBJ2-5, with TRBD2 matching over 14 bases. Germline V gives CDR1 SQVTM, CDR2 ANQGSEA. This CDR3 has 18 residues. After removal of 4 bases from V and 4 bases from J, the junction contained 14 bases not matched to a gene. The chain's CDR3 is CSVVALTSGRASRETQYF. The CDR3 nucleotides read TGCAGCGTTGTCGCGCTGACTAGCGGGAGGGCCTCAAGAGAGACCCAGTACTTC.

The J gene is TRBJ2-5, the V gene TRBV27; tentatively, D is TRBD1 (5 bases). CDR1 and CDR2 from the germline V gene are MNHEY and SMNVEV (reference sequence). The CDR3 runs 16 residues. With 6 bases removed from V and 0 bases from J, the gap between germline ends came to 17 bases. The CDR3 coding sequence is TGTGCCAGCAGCCTAGGGATAGGGGTCCACCAAGAGACCCAGTACTTC. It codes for CASSLGIGVHQETQYF.

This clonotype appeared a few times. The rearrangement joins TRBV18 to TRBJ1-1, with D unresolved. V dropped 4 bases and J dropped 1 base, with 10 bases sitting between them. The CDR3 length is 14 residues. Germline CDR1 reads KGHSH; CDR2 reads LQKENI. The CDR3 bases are TGTGCCAGCTCACAACTAATAAAGAACACTGAAGCTTTCTTT. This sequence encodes CASSQLIKNTEAFF.

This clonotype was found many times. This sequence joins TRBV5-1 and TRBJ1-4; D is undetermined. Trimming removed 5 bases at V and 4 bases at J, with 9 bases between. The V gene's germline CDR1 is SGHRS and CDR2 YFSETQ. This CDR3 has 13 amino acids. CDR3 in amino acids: CASRVGNNEKLFF. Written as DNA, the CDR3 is TGCGCCAGCAGGGTGGGTAATAATGAAAAACTGTTTTTT.

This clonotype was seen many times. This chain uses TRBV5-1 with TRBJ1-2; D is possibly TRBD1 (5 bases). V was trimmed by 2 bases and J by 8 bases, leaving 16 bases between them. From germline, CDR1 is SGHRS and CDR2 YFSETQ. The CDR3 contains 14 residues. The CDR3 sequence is CASSLSAGLKGYTF. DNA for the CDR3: TGCGCCAGCAGCTTATCCGCAGGGTTAAAGGGCTACACCTTC.

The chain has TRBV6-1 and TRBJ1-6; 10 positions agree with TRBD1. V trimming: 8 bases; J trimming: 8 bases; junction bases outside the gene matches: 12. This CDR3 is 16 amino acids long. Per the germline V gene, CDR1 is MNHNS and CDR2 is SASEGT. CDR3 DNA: TGTGCCAGCGGGGCGGGGACAGGGGCCGAATATTCACCCCTCCACTTT. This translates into CASGAGTGAEYSPLHF.

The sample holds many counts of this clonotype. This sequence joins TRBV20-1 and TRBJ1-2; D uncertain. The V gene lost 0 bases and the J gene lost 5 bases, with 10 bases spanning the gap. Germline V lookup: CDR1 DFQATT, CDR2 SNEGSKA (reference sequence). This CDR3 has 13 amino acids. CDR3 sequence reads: CSARDDNPYGYTF. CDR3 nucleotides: TGCAGTGCTAGAGACGACAACCCGTATGGCTACACCTTC.

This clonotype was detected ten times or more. The CDR3 sequence: CASSQRTKGAYEQYF. The CDR3 DNA sequence: TGTGCCAGCAGCCAGCGGACGAAAGGTGCCTACGAGCAGTACTTC. This rearrangement joins TRBV7-9 to TRBJ2-7; maybe TRBD2 (5 bases). The CDR3 runs 15 residues. Germline CDR1 reads SEHNR; CDR2 reads FQNEAQ (reference sequence). The ends were cut back, 5 bases at V and 2 bases at J, with 16 bases in the middle.

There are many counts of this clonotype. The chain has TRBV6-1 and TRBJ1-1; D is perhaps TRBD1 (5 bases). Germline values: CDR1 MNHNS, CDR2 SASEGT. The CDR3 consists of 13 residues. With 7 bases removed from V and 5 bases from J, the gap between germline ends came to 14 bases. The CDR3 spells CASIKSGWTEAFF. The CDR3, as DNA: TGTGCCAGCATCAAGTCAGGGTGGACTGAAGCTTTCTTT.

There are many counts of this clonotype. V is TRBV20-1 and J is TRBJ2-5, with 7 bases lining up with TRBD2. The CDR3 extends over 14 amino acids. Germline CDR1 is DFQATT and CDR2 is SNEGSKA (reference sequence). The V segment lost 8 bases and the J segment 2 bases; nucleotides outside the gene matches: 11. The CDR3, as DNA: TGCAGTTTGCCCCGACTAGCTTGGCAAGAGACCCAGTACTTC. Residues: CSLPRLAWQETQYF.

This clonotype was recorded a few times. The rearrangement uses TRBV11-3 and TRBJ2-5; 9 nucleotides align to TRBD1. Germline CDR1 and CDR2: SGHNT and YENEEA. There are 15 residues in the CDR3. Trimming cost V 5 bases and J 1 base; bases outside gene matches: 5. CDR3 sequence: CASSPGQGIQETQYF. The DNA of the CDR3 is TGTGCCAGCAGCCCGGGACAGGGTATCCAAGAGACCCAGTACTTC.

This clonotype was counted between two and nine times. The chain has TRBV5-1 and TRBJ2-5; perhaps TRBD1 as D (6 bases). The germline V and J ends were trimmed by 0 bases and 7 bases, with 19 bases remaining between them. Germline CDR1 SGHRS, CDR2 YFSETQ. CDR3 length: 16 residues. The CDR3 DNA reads TGCGCCAGCAGCTTGGTCGGGACAAGGGGTATGGGGACCCAGTACTTC. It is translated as CASSLVGTRGMGTQYF.

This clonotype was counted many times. As DNA, the CDR3 is TGTGCCAGCACCCCCTTGGGGGGTAATCAGCCCCAGCATTTT. Translated, it gives CASTPLGGNQPQHF. The chain combines TRBV6-1 with TRBJ1-5, with D maybe TRBD1 (5 bases). The CDR3 has 14 amino acids. Deletions cut 7 bases from V and 4 bases from J, with 14 bases between. Germline V CDR1 and CDR2: MNHNS, SASEGT.

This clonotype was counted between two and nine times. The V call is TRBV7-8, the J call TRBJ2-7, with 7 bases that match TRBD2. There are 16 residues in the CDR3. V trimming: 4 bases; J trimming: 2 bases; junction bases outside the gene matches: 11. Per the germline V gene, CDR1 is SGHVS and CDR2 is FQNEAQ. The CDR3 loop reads CASSSLEGLPPYEQYF. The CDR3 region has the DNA TGTGCCAGCAGCTCTTTAGAGGGACTACCGCCCTACGAGCAGTACTTC.

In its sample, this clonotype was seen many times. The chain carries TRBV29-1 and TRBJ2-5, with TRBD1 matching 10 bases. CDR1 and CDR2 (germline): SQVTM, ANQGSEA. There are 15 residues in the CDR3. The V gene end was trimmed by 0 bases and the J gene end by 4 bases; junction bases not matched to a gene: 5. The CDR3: CSVEDLGQGTETQYF. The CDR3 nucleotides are TGCAGCGTTGAAGACCTGGGACAGGGGACAGAGACCCAGTACTTC.

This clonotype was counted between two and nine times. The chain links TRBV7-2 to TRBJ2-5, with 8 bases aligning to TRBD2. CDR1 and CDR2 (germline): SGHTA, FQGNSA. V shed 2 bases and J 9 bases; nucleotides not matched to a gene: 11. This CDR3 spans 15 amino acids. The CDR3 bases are TGTGCCAGCAGCTTACGCCCCCAACCGCGGGGGGCCCAGTACTTC. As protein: CASSLRPQPRGAQYF.

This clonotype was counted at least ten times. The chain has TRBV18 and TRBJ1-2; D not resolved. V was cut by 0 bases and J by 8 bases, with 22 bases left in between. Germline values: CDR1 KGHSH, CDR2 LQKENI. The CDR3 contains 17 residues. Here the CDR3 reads CASSPPKPPIRVDGYTF. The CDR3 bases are TGTGCCAGCTCACCACCGAAACCCCCCATAAGGGTCGACGGCTACACCTTC.

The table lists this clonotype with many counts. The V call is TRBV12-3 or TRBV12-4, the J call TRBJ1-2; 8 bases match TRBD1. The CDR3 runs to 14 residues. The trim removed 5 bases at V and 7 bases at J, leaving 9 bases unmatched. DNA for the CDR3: TGTGCCAGCAGTCGGGACAGGTACTATCCTGGCTACACCTTC. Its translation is CASSRDRYYPGYTF.

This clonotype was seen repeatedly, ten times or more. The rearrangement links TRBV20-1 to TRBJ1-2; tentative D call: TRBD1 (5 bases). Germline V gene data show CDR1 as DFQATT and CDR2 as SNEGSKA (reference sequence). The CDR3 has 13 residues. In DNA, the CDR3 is TGCAGCGTCGGGGGGTTTTTGAACTATGGCTACACCTTC. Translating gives CSVGGFLNYGYTF.

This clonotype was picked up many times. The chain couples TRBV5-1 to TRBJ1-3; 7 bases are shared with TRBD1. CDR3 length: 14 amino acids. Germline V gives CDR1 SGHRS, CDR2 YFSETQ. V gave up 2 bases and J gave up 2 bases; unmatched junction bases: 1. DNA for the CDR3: TGCGCCAGCAGCTTAGACAGGGCTGGAAACACCATATATTTT. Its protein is CASSLDRAGNTIYF.

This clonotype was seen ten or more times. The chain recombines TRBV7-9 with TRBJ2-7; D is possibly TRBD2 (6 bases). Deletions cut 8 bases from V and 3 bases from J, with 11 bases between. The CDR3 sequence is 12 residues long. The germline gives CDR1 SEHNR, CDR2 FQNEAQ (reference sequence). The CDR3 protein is CASGEAGYEQYF. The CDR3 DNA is TGTGCCAGCGGGGAAGCGGGCTACGAGCAGTACTTC.

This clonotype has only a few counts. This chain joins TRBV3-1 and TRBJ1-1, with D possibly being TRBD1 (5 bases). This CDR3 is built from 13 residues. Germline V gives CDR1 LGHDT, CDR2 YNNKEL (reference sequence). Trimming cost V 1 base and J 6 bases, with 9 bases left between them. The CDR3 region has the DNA TGTGCCAGCAGCCAAGTTCCCAGGGCTGAAGCTTTCTTT. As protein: CASSQVPRAEAFF.

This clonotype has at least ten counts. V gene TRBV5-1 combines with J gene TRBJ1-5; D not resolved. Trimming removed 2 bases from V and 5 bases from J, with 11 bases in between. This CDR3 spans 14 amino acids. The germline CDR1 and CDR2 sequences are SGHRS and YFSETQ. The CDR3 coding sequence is TGCGCCAGCAGCTTTTCGGGTCGGGATCAGCCCCAGCATTTT. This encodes CASSFSGRDQPQHF. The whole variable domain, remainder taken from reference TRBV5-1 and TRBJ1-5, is KAGVTQTPRYLIKTRGQQVTLSCSPISGHRSVSWYQQTPGQGLQFLFEYFSETQRNKGNFPGRFSGRQFSNSRSEMNVSTLELGDSALYLCASSFSGRDQPQHFGDGTRLSIL.

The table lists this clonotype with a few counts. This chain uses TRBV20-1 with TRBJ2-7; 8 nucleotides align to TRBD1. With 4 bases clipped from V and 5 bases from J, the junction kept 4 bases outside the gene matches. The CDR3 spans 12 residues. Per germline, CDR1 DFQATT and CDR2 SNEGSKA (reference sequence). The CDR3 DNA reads TGCAGTGCTAAAGGACAGGGCCACGAGCAGTACTTC. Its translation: CSAKGQGHEQYF.

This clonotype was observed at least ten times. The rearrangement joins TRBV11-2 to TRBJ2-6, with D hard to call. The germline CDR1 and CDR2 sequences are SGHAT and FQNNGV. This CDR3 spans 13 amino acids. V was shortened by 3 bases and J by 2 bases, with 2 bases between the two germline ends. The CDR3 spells CASSFTGANVLTF. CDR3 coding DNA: TGTGCCAGCAGCTTTACTGGGGCCAACGTCCTGACTTTC.